The TCR beta chain described here comes from a study of response to subunit inactivated influenza vaccine (dated by TCRdb to 2016 to 2019). Study-level background: To follow how T cells responded to a trivalent subunit inactivated influenza vaccine, the researchers relied on deep quantitative profiling of the T cell receptor repertoire.

Deletion took 1 base off V and 8 bases off J, with a span of 14 bases between the germline ends. The germline V gene sets CDR1 to SGHVS and CDR2 to FQNEAQ. From the cysteine through the phenylalanine, the CDR3 covers 15 amino acids. Left in the record is the CDR3 DNA by itself, 45 bases read in frame from the first base. What the study reported, not specific to this receptor: According to the authors, only a limited number of new T cells may be recruited by each seasonal influenza vaccination.

Library construction relied on RT-PCR. Sequencing relied on an Illumina HiSeq 2500. TCRdb reprocessed the public reads (quality trimming at Q25 with fastp, clone calling with MiXCR) and kept in-frame beta chains. Records with the same CDR3 protein are collapsed into one entry carrying the most frequent genes and DNA. The sample profile shows hundreds of thousands of distinct CDR3 sequences; approximately 9.9% of them were found once. The top ten constitute roughly 12% of the sample. The sample's time point, from its label and the paper: more than 40 days after influenza vaccine administration. This clonotype was observed a handful of times. Which antigen it targets is not known. The input lacks base qualities; no much larger clone sits a single base away.

Sequences were derived from PBMCs from blood, sampled roughly 47 days after vaccination. The receptor comes from a man aged 50 or older who received an inactivated influenza vaccine. Donor details come from another sample of the same person, matched by shared clones. The rearranged segments are TRBV7-8 and TRBJ1-4; no D gene is confidently identified. This receptor has the CDR3 CASSLGGLTSEKLFF. At the DNA level, the sequence is TGTGCCAGCAGCTTAGGAGGGCTGACAAGCGAAAAACTGTTTTTT.